This T cell receptor beta chain was profiled in a study of T cell responses to AZD1222 COVID-19 vaccine. Per the germline V gene, CDR1 is SGHTA and CDR2 is FQGNSA. The CDR3 has 15 amino acids. Between the trimmed V and J ends, which lost 5 bases and 3 bases, there was a span of 17 bases. TCRdb's table, derived via immunoSEQ multiplex PCR, lists solely in-frame clones and lacks some. The sample has about 130,000 clones, under 90% seen once. Source: peripheral blood, taken on day 0 of AZD1222 vaccination. This chain connects TRBV7-2 to TRBJ2-7; D perhaps matches TRBD1 (5 bases). This TCR was recovered from an adult in good health. The CDR3 region is CASSVGAAPNYEQYF. The CDR3 DNA sequence: TGTGCCAGCAGCGTAGGGGCAGCGCCTAACTACGAGCAGTACTTC.